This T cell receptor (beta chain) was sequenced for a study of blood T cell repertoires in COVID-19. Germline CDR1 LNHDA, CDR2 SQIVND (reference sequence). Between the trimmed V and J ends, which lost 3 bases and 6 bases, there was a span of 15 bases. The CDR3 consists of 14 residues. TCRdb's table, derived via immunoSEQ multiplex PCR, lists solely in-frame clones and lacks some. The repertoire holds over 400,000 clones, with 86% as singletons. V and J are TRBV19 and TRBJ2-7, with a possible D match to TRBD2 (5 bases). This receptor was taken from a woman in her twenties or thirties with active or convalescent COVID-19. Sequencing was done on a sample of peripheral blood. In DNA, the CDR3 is TGTGCCAGTAGTATGACGGAGGACGATCCCGAGCAGTACTTC. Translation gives CASSMTEDDPEQYF.